This T cell receptor beta chain appears in the sequencing data of a study of T cell responses to AZD1222 COVID-19 vaccine. Study-wide findings and caveats: Among those given AZD1222, only six were seropositive at baseline.

Germline assignment: CDR1 SEHNR and CDR2 FQNEAQ (reference sequence). This CDR3 is built from 14 residues. Trimming took 3 bases from V and 2 from J, leaving 11 bases between them. Repertoires were generated with immunoSEQ multiplex PCR, while TCRdb's copy carries only in-frame clones and drops some. Among some 200,000 clones listed, approximately 95% were seen once. To note about this clone: The target antigen is unknown.

This sequence originates from an adult who received the AZD1222 COVID-19 vaccine. The sample was peripheral blood, taken 28 days after the second AZD1222 dose. This chain uses TRBV7-9 with TRBJ2-7; TRBD2 is a possible D gene (5 bases). The CDR3 bases are TGTGCCAGCAGCTTTGGACTTGCGACCTACGAGCAGTACTTC. It translates to CASSFGLATYEQYF.